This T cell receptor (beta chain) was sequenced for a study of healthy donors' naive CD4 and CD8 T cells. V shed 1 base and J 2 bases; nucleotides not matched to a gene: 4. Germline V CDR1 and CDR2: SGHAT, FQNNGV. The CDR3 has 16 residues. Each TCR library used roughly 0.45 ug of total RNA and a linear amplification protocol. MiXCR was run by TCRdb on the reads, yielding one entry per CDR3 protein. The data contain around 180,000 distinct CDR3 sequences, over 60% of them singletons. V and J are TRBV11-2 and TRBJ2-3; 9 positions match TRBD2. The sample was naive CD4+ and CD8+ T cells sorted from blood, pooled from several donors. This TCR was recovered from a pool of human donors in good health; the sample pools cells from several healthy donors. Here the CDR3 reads CASSLALAGYTDTQYF. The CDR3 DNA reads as TGTGCCAGCAGCTTAGCTCTAGCGGGGTACACAGATACGCAGTATTTT.